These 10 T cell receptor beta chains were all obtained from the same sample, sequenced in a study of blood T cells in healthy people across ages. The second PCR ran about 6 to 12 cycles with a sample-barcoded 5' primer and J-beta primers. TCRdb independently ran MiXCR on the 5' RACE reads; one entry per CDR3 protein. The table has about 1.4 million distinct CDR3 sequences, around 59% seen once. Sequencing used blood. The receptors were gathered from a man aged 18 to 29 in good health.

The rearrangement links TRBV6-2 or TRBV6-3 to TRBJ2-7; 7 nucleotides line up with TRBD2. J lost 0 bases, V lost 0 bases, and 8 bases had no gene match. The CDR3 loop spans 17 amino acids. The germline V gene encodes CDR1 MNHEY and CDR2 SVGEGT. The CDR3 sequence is CASSYSFRRESSYEQYF. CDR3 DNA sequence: TGTGCCAGCAGTTACTCTTTTAGGCGGGAGAGCTCCTACGAGCAGTACTTC.

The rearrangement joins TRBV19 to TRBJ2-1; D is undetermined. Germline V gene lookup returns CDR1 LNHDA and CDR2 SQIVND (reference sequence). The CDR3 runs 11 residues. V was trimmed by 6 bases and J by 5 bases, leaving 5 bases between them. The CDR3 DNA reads TGTGCCAGTAGGGTCCACAATGAGCAGTTCTTC. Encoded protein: CASRVHNEQFF.

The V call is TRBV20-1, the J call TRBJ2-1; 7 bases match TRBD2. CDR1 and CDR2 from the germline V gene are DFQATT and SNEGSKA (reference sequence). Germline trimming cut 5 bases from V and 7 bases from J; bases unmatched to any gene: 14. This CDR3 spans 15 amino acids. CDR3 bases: TGCAGTGCTTTGGGCGGCGGGAGTGCTGGGAATGAGCAGTTCTTC. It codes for CSALGGGSAGNEQFF.

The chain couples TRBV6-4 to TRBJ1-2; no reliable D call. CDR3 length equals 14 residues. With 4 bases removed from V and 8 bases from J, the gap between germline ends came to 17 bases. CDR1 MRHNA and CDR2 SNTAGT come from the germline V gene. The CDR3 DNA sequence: TGTGCCAGCAGTGGCGAGACCGGCTTAGAGGGCTACACCTTC. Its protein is CASSGETGLEGYTF.

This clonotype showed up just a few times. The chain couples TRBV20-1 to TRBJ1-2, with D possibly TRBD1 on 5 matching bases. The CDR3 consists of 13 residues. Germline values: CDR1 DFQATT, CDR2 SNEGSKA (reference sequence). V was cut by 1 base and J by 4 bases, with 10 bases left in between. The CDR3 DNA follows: TGCAGTGCTAGAGTAGGGGTTTCCTATGGCTACACCTTC. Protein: CSARVGVSYGYTF.

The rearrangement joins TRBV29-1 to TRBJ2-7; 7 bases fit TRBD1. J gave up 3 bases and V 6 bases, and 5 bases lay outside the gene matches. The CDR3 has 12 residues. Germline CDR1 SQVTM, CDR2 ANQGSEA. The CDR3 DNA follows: TGCAGCGTCCAAGGGACAGTCTACGAGCAGTACTTC. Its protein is CSVQGTVYEQYF.

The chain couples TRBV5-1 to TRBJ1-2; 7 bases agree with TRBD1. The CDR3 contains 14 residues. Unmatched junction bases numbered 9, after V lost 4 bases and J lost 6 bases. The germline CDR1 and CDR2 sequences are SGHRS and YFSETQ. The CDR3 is CASSPWLGGDGYTF. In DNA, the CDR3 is TGCGCCAGCAGCCCTTGGCTAGGGGGCGATGGCTACACCTTC.

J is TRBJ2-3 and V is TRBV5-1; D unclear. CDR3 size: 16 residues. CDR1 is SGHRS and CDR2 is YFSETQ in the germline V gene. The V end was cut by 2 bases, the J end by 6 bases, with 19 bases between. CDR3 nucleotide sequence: TGCGCCAGCAGCTTTCCATCTCCGACACGCGCTGATACGCAGTATTTT. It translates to CASSFPSPTRADTQYF.

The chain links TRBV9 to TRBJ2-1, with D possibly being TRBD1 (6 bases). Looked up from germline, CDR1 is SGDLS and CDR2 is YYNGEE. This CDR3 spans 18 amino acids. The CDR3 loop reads CVSAHPLTGRISYNEQFF. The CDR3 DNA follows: TGTGTCAGTGCCCACCCACTTACAGGGCGTATCTCCTACAATGAGCAGTTCTTC. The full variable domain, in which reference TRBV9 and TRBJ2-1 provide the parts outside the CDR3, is DSGVTQTPKHLITATGQRVTLRCSPRSGDLSVYWYQQSLDQGLQFLIQYYNGEERAKGNILERFSAQQFPDLHSELNLSSLELGDSALYFCVSAHPLTGRISYNEQFFGPGTRLTVL.

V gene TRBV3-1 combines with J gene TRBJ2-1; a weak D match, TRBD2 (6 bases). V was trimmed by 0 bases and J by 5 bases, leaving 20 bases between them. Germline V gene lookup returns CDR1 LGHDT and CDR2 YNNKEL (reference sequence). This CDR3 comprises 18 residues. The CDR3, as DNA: TGTGCCAGCAGCCAAGAACCCCCCCTAGCGCGCTATGACAATGAGCAGTTCTTC. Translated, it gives CASSQEPPLARYDNEQFF.